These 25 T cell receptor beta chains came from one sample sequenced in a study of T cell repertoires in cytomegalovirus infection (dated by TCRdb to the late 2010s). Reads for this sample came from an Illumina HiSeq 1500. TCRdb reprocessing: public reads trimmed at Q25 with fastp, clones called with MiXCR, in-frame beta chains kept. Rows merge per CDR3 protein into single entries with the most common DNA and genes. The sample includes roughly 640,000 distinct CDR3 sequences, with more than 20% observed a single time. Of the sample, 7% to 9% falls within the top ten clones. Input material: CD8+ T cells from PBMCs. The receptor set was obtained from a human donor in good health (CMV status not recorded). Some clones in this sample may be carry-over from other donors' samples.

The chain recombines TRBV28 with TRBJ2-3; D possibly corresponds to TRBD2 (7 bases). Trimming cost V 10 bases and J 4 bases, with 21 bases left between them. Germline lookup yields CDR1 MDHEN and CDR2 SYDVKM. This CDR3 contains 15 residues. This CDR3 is CATVEAGASADTQYF. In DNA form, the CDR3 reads TGTGCCACAGTAGAGGCGGGGGCCAGCGCAGATACGCAGTATTTT.

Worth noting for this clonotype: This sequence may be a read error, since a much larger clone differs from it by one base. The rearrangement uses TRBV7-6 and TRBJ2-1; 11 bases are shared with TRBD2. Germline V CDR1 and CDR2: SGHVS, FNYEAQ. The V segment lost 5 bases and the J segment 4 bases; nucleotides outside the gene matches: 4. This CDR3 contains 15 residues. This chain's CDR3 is CASSLTSGEYNEQFF. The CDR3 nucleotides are TGTGCCAGCAGCCTGACTAGCGGGGAGTACAATGAGCAGTTCTTC.

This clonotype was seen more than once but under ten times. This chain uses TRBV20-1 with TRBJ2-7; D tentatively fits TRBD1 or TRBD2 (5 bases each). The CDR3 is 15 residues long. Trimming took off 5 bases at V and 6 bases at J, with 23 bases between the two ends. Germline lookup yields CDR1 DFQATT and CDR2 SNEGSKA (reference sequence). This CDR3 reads CSAGQSGTAAGEQYV. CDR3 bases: TGCAGTGCTGGCCAATCGGGGACGGCGGCTGGCGAGCAGTACGTC.

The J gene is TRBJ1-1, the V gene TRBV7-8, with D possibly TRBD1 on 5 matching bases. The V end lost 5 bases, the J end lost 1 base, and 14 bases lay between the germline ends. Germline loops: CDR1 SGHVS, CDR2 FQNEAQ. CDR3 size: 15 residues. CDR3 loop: CASSAYFRENTEAFF. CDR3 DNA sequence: TGTGCCAGCAGCGCGTACTTCAGGGAGAACACTGAAGCTTTCTTT. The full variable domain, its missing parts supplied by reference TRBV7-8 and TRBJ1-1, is GAGVSQSPRYKVAKRGQDVALRCDPISGHVSLFWYQQALGQGPEFLTYFQNEAQLDKSGLPSDRFFAERPEGSVSTLKIQRTQQEDSAVYLCASSAYFRENTEAFFGQGTRLTVV.

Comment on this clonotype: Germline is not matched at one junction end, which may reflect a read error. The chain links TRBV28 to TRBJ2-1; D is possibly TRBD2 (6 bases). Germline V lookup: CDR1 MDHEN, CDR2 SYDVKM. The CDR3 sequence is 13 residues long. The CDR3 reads CVSSFRGYNEQFF. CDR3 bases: TGTGTCAGCAGTTTCCGGGGGTACAATGAGCAGTTCTTC.

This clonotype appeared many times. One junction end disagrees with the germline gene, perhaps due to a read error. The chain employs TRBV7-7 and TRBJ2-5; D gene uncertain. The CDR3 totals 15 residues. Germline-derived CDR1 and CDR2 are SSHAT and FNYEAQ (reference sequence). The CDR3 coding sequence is TGTGCTAGCAGCTTAGAGGTCAGGCCCCAAGAGACCCAGTACTTC. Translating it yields CASSLEVRPQETQYF.

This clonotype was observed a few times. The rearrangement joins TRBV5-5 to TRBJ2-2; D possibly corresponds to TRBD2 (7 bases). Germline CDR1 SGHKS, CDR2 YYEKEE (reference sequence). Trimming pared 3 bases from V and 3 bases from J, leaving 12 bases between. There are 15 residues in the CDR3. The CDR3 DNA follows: TGTGCCAGCAGCTCCCGCGGGGGCTACACCGGGGAGCTGTTTTTT. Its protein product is CASSSRGGYTGELFF.

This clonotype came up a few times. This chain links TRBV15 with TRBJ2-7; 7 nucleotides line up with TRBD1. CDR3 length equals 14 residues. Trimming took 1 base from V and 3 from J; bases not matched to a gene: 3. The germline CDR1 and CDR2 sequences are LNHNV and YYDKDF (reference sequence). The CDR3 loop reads CATSRGTGSYEQYV. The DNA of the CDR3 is TGTGCCACCAGCAGAGGGACAGGTAGCTACGAGCAGTACGTC.

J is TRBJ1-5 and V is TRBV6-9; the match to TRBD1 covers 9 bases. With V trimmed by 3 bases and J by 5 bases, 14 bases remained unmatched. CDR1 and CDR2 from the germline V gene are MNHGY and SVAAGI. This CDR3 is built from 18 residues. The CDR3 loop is CASSYSGQGRVIDQPQHF. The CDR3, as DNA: TGTGCCAGCAGTTACTCCGGACAGGGGAGGGTAATCGATCAGCCCCAGCATTTT.

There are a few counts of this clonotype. DNA for the CDR3: TGTGCCAGCAGATTTCCGGGACAGGAGTTATTCGGCAACACCGGGGAGCTGTTTTTT. It codes for CASRFPGQELFGNTGELFF. This chain joins TRBV28 and TRBJ2-2, with 8 bases lining up with TRBD1. CDR1 MDHEN and CDR2 SYDVKM come from the germline V gene. This CDR3 spans 19 amino acids. Germline trimming cut 6 bases from V and 2 bases from J; bases unmatched to any gene: 17.

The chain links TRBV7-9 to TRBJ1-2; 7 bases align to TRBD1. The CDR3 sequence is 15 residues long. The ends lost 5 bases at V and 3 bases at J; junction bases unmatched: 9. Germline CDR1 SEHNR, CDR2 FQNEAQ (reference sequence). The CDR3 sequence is CASSPTGERDYGYTF. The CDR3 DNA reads TGTGCCAGCAGCCCAACAGGGGAACGGGACTATGGCTACACCTTC.

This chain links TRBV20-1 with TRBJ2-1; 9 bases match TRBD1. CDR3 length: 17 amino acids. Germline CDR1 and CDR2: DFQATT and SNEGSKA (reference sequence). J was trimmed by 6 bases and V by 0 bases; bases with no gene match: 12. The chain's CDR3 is CSARDGGLRDRVNEQFF. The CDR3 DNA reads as TGCAGTGCTAGAGACGGAGGACTCCGGGACAGGGTCAATGAGCAGTTCTTC.

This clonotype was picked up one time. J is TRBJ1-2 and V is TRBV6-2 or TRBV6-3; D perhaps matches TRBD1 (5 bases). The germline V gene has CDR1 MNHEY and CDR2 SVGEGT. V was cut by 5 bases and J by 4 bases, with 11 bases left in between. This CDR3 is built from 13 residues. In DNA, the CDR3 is TGTGCCAGCAGTCAGCAGGGTTCCTATGGCTACACCTTC. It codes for CASSQQGSYGYTF.

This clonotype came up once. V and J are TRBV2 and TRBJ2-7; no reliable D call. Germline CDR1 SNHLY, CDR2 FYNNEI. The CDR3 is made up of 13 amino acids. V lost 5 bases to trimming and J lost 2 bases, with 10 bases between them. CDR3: CASSPRDPYEQYF. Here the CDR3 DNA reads TGTGCCAGCAGTCCCAGAGATCCCTACGAGCAGTACTTC.

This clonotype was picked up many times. CDR3 coding DNA: TGCGCCAGACGAATCAGGGTGAGCTCCTACAATGAGCAGTTCTTC. Protein product: CARRIRVSSYNEQFF. This rearrangement joins TRBV23-1 to TRBJ2-1; D might be TRBD1 (5 bases). TRBV23-1 is labeled an ORF, and its function is uncertain. There are 15 residues in the CDR3. V lost 9 bases to trimming and J lost 0 bases, with 15 bases between them.

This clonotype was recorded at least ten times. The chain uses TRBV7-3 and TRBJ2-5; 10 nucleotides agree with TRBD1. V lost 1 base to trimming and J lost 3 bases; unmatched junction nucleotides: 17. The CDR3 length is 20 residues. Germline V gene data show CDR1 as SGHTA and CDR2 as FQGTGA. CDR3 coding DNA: TGTGCCAGCAGCTTAAGGGGGGCGGGGACAGGGGTCAAAAGGGAAGAGACCCAGTACTTC. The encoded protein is CASSLRGAGTGVKREETQYF.

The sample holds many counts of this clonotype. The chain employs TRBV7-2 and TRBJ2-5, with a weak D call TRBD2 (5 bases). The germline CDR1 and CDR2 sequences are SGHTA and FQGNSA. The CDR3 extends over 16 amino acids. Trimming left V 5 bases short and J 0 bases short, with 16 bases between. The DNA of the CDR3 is TGTGCCAGCAGCCGAGGGTGGTTCCCTAACCAAGAGACCCAGTACTTC. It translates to CASSRGWFPNQETQYF.

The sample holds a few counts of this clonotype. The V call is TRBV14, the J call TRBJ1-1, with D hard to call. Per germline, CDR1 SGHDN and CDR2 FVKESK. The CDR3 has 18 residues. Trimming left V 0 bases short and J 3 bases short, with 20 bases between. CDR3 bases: TGTGCCAGCAGCCAAGATTGGGCGGTGGGCCTCGAGGACACTGAAGCTTTCTTT. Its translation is CASSQDWAVGLEDTEAFF.

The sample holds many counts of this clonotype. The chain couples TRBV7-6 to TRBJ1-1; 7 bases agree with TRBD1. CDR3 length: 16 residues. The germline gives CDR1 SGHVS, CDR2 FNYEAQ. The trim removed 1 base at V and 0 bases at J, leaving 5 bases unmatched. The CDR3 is CASSLEGQSLNTEAFF. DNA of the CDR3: TGTGCCAGCAGCTTAGAGGGACAGTCATTGAACACTGAAGCTTTCTTT.

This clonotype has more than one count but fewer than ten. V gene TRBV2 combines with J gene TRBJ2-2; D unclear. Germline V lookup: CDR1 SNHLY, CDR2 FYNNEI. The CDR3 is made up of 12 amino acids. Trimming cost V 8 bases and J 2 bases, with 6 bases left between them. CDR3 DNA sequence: TGTGCCAGCCCAGACAACACCGGGGAGCTGTTTTTT. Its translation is CASPDNTGELFF.

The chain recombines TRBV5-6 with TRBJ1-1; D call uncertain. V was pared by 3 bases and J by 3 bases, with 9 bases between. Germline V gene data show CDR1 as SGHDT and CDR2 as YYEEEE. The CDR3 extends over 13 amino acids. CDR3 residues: CASSWAGDTEAFF. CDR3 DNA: TGTGCCAGCAGCTGGGCCGGGGACACTGAAGCTTTCTTT.

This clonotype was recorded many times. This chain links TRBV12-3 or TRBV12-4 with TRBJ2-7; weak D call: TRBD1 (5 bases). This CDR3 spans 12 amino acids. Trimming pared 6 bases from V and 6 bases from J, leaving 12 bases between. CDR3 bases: TGTGCCAGCAGCCTGGGGCGGTTCGAGCAGTACTTC. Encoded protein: CASSLGRFEQYF.

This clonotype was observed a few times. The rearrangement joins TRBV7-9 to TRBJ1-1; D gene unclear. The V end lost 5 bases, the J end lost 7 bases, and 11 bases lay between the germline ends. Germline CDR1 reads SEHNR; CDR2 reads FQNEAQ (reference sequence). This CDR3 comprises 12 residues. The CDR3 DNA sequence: TGTGCCAGCAGCGCCCTTGCTGATGAAGCTTTCTTT. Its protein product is CASSALADEAFF.

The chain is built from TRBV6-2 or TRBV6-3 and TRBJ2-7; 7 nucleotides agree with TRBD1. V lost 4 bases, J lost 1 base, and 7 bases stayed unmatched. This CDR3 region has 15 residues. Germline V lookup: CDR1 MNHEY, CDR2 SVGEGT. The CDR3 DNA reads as TGTGCCAGCAGTTCAACAGGGGTATTATCCTACGAGCAGTACGTC. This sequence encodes CASSSTGVLSYEQYV.

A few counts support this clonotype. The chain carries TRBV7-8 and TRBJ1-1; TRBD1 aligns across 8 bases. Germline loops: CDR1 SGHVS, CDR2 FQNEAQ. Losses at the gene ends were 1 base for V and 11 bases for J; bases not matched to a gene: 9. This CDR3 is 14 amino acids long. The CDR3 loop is CASSLDSADRAAFF. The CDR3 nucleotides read TGTGCCAGCAGCTTAGATTCTGCGGACAGGGCGGCTTTCTTT.